One T cell receptor (beta chain) is described in this entry. Its antigen remains undetermined. Per-base qualities were not stored, and no clone one base away is much larger. This record comes from a study of shared clonotypes between healthy human individuals (TCRdb year 2020). Notes on the research overall: A couple of women and three men aged 18 to 49 years were included in the cohort. To increase sequencing depth and limit assay-specific biases, TCR repertoire library preparation and sequencing were carried out by different laboratories using diverse techniques. Blood TCR repertoires of five healthy adults were deeply sequenced to estimate repertoire size and the extent of clonotype sharing between individuals. For each donor, CD4 naive and CD4 memory were each run on three plates, CD8 naive on two plates, and CD8 memory on one plate. Between about 0.8 and 9 billion PBMCs per donor were obtained by leukapheresis.

TCR CDR3 regions were amplified from genomic DNA by multiplex PCR using the deep immunoSEQ assay. Genomic DNA extracted from each cell subset was distributed evenly over all wells of several immunoSEQ 96-well plates, and each plate served as one replicate. For sorted subsets, around 200 ng genomic DNA, equal to 30,000 or so T cell genomes, was loaded into each replicate PCR. Purified libraries were quantified with a Qubit 3.0 fluorometer, sized on a Bioanalyzer 2100, and re-quantified with the KAPA Library Quantification kit. Every immunoSEQ 96-well plate was sequenced on a separate single-read 150-cycle Illumina NextSeq 550 flow cell. In the original analysis: Because only junctional sequences without quality scores were contained in the immunoSEQ output, filtering matching that applied to full-length reads could not be performed. To assign V/J genes and CDR3, sequences were annotated using PyIR, a Python wrapper for IgBLAST v1.9, with IMGT germline references. Reads were removed for weak V/J assignments (E-value above 1e-6), missing CDR3, stop codons, out-of-frame junctions, or ambiguous translated residues. V3J clonotypes were defined by identical inferred V gene, J gene, and CDR3 amino acid sequence. Percentage overlap between repertoires was computed as shared unique clonotypes divided by the size of the smaller repertoire. Three approaches were used to assess repertoire richness: RTK rarefaction, the Chao1 estimator, and Recon v2.1 estimates of unobserved clonotypes. Generation probabilities were computed with OLGA for all TCRbeta clonotypes obtained by the gDNA method from several donors. The source is immuneACCESS, and TCRdb retained only in-frame sequences with V and J called. Part of the clones is not carried over; for the studies checked, unresolved V genes explain less than half of this, and the remainder is unexplained. The V and J calls and clone size are taken from that table; D and trimming were inferred from the DNA. Across this sample there are about 2.1 million clones, with 93% seen only once. Of the sample, more than 1.5% is held by the ten largest clones.

What the study reported, not specific to this receptor: Naive subsets generally had larger estimated clonotype richness than memory subsets did. Pairwise subsampling led to the expectation that sequencing depth would affect the degree of clonotype sharing among donors. Even with the large sequencing depth, rarefaction of the sorted-subset datasets indicated that sequencing was incomplete. Compared with non-shared clonotypes, the clonotypes found in all four sorted-subset donors had higher generation probabilities. When a handful of donors were compared, the shared fraction of clonotypes was 5% to 6.5% for naive CD4, roughly 3.3% for naive CD8, 2% to 2.5% for memory CD4, and under 0.5% for memory CD8. Sampling was limited to blood, and TCR repertoires in tissue likely differ from TCR repertoires in blood. The genetic and exposure-history diversity represented was limited by the small number of donors.

V gives up 9 bases and J gives up 10 bases, and the segment between their germline ends measures 19 bases. There are 14 amino acids in the CDR3, from cysteine to phenylalanine inclusive. Of all the DNA, just the CDR3 is kept, 42 bases in frame from base 1. For CDR1 and CDR2, the germline V gene lists MNHNS and SASEGT. CD8 naive samples were CD45RO-negative cells positively selected for CCR7, giving a CD45RA+CCR7+ population that excluded TemRA cells. Donors were healthy HIV-negative adults with no recently reported acute infections or vaccinations. Every donor was a Caucasian adult residing in Nashville, Tennessee, USA. After blood collection by leukapheresis, PBMCs were isolated using Ficoll-Histopaque density gradient centrifugation and then cryopreserved in the vapor phase of liquid nitrogen. Purity and quantity of every magnetically sorted T cell population were checked by analytical flow cytometry. Genomic DNA was isolated from every sorted fraction and measured by UV absorbance on a Nanodrop 2000c.

The sample taken for sequencing was naive CD8+ T cells from PBMCs. The sample's cell subset or site, from its label and the paper: CD45RA+CCR7+. The chain joins TRBV6-1 to TRBJ1-6, with the D gene not confidently named. This TCR was recovered from a man in his late teens or twenties in good health. Some clones in this sample may be carry-over from other donors' samples. The bases read TGTGCCAGTATCCTGGGGTTATCTGGATCACCCCTCCACTTT. This translates into CASILGLSGSPLHF.